This TCR beta chain came from a study of blood T cell repertoires in COVID-19. V lost 8 bases to trimming and J lost 0 bases, with 15 bases between them. CDR3 length: 15 amino acids. The germline V gene has CDR1 SGHVS and CDR2 FQNEAQ. TCRdb's table, derived via immunoSEQ multiplex PCR, lists solely in-frame clones and lacks some. The data contain around 110,000 clones, about nine tenths of them singletons. This clonotype was obtained from a human donor with active COVID-19. The donor label of this sample is uncertain. Sequenced material: peripheral blood. This chain connects TRBV7-8 to TRBJ2-3; tentatively, D is TRBD1 (5 bases). CDR3 sequence: CASETGVLSTDTQYF. In DNA form, the CDR3 reads TGTGCCAGCGAAACAGGCGTGCTTAGCACAGATACGCAGTATTTT.